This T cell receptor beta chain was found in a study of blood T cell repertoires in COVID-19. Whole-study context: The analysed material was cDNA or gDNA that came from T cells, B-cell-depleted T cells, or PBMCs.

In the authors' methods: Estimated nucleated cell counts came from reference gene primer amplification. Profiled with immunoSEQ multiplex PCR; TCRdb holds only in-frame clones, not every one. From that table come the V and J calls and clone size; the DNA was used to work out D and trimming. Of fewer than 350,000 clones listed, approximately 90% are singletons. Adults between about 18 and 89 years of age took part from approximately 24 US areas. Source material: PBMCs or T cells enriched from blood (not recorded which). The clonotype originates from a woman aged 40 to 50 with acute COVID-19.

The CDR3 is CASPVISSGANVLTF. As DNA, the CDR3 is TGTGCCAGCCCCGTAATTAGCTCTGGGGCCAACGTCCTGACTTTC. The chain carries TRBV6-4 and TRBJ2-6; D is unresolved. CDR1 and CDR2 from the germline V gene are MRHNA and SNTAGT. This CDR3 spans 15 amino acids. V lost 8 bases to trimming and J lost 0 bases, with 11 bases between them.